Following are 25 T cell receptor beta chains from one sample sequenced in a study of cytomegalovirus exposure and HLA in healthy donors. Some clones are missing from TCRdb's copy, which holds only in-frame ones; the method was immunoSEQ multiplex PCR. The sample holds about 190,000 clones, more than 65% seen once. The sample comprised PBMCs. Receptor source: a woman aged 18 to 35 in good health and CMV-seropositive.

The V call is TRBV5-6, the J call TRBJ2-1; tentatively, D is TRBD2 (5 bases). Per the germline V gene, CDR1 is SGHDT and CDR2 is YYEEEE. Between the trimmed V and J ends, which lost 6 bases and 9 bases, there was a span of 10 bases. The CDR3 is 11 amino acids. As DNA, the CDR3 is TGTGCCAGCAACCACGGAGGTGAGCAGTTCTTC. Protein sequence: CASNHGGEQFF.

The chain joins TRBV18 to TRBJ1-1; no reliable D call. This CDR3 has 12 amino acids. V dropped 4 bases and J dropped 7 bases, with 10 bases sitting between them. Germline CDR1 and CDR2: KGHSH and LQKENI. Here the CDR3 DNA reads TGTGCCAGCTCACGGGCAGAGAGTGAAGCTTTCTTT. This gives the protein CASSRAESEAFF.

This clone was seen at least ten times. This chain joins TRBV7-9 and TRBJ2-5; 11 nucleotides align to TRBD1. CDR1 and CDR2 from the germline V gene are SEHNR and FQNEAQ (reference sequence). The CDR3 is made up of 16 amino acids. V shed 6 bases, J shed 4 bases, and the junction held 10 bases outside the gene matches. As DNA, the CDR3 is TGTGCCAGCAGTAGTACCGGGACAGGGGGTCGAGAGACCCAGTACTTC. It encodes CASSSTGTGGRETQYF. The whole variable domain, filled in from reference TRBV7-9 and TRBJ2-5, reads DTGVSQNPRHKITKRGQNVTFRCDPISEHNRLYWYRQTLGQGPEFLTYFQNEAQLEKSRLLSDRFSAERPKGSFSTLEIQRTEQGDSAMYLCASSSTGTGGRETQYFGPGTRLLVL.

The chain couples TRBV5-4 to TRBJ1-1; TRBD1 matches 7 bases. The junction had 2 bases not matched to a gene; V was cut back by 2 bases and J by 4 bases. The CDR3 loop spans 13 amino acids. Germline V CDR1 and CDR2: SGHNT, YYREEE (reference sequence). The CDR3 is CASSLQGTTEAFF. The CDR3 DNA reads TGTGCCAGCAGCTTACAGGGGACCACTGAAGCTTTCTTT.

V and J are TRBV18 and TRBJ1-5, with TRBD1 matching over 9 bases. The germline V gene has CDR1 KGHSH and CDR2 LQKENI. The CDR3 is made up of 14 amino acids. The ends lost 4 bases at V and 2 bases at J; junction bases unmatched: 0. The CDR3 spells CASSRTGGNQPQHF. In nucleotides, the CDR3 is TGTGCCAGCTCACGGACAGGGGGCAATCAGCCCCAGCATTTT.

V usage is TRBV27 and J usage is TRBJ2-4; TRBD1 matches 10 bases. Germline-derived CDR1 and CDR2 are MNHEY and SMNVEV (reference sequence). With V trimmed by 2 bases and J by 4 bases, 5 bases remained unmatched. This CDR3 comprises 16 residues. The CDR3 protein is CASSLNSGQGKNIQYF. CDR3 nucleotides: TGTGCCAGCAGTTTAAACTCGGGACAGGGGAAAAACATTCAGTACTTC.

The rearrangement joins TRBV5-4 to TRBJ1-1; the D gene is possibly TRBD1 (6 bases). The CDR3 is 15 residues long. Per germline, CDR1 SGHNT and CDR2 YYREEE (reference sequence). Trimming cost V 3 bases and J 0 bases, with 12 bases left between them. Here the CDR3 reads CASSSGQHLNTEAFF. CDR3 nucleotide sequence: TGTGCCAGCAGCTCCGGACAGCACCTGAACACTGAAGCTTTCTTT.

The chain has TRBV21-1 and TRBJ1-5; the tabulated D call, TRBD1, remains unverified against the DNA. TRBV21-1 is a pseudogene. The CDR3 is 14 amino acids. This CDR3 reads CASTGGQGYQPQHF. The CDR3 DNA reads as TGTGCCAGCACTGGAGGACAGGGATATCAGCCCCAGCATTTT.

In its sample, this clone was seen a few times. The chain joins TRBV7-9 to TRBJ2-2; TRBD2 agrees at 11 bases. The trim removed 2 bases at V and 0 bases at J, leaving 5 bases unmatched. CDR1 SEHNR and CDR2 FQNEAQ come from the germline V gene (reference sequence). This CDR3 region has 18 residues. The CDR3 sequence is CASSLFSGLAANTGELFF. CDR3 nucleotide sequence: TGTGCCAGCAGCTTATTTTCGGGACTAGCGGCGAACACCGGGGAGCTGTTTTTT.

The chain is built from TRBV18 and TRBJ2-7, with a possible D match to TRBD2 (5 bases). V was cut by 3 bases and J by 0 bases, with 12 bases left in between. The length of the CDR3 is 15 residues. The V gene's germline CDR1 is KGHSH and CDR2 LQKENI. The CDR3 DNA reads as TGTGCCAGCTCACCTAGGCTCGGGAACTCCTACGAGCAGTACTTC. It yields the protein CASSPRLGNSYEQYF.

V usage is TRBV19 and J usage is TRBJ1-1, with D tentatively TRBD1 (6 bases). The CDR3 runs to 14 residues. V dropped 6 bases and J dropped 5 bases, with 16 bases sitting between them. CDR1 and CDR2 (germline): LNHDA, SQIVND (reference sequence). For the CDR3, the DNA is TGTGCCAGTAGCGGACAGATCTTGGGGACTGAAGCTTTCTTT. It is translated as CASSGQILGTEAFF.

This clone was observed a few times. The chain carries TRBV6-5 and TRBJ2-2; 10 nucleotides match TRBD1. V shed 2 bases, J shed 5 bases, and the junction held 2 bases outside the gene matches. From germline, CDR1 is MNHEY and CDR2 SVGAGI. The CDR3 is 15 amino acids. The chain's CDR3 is CASSYPGQGTGELFF. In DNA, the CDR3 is TGTGCCAGCAGTTACCCGGGACAGGGGACCGGGGAGCTGTTTTTT.

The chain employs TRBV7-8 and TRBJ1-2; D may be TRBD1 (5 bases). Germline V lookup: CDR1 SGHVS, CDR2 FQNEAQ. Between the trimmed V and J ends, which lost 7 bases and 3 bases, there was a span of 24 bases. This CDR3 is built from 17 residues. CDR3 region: CASTLGRGKFLDYGYTF. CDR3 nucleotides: TGTGCCAGCACCCTCGGACGGGGGAAGTTTTTGGACTATGGCTACACCTTC.

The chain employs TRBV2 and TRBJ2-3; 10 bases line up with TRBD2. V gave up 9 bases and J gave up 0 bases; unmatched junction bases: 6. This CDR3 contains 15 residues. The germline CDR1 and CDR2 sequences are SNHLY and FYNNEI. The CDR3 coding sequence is TGTGCCAGTCCCCTAGCGGGGGACAGCACAGATACGCAGTATTTT. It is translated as CASPLAGDSTDTQYF.

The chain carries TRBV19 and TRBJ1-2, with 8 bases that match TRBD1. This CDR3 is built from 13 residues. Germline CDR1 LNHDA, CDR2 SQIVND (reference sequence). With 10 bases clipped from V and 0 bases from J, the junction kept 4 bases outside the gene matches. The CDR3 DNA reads TGTGCCAACCCGACAGGGGCTAACTATGGCTACACCTTC. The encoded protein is CANPTGANYGYTF.

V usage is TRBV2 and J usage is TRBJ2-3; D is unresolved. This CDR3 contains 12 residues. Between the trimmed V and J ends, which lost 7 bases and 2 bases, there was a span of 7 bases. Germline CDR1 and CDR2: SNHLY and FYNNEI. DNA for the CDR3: TGTGCCAGCACAATACACACAGATACGCAGTATTTT. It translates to CASTIHTDTQYF.

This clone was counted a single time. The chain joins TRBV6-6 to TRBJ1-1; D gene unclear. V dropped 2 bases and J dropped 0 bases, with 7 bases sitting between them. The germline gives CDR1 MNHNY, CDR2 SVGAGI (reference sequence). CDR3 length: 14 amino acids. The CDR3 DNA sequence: TGTGCCAGCAGTTACGGCCGTATGAACACTGAAGCTTTCTTT. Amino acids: CASSYGRMNTEAFF.

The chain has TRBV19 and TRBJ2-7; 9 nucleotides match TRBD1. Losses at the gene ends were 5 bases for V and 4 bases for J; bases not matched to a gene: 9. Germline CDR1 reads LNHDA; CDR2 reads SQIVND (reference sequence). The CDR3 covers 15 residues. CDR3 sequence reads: CASSSTGTGSYEQYF. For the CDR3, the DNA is TGTGCCAGTAGTTCGACCGGGACAGGGTCATACGAGCAGTACTTC.

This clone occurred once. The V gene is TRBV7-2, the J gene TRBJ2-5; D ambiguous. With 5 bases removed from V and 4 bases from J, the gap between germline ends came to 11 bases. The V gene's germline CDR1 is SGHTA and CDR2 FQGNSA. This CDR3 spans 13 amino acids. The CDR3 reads CASSQAVLETQYF. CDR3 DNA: TGTGCCAGCAGCCAGGCCGTGCTAGAGACCCAGTACTTC.

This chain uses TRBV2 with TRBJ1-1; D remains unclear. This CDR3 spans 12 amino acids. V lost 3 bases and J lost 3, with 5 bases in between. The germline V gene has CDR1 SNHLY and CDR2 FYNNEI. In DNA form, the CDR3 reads TGTGCCAGCAGTGAGGGCGACACTGAAGCTTTCTTT. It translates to CASSEGDTEAFF.

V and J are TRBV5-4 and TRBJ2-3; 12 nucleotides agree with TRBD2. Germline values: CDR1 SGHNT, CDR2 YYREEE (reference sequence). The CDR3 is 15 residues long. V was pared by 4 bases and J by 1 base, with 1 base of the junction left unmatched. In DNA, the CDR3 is TGTGCCAGCAGCGCTAGCGGGGGGGGCACAGATACGCAGTATTTT. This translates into CASSASGGGTDTQYF.

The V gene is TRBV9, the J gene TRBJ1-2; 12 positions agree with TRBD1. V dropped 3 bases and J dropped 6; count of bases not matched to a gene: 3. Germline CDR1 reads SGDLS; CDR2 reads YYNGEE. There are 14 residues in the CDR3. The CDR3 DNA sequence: TGTGCCAGCAGCGCGGGACAGGGGGCTAATGGCTACACCTTC. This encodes CASSAGQGANGYTF.

CDR3 residues: CASSLVNENIQYF. CDR3 nucleotides: TGTGCCAGCAGCTTAGTAAATGAAAACATTCAGTACTTC. This rearrangement joins TRBV11-2 to TRBJ2-4, with D unresolved. Deletions cut 1 base from V and 5 bases from J, with 6 bases between. Germline values: CDR1 SGHAT, CDR2 FQNNGV. The CDR3 runs 13 residues. Based on the CDR3 plus reference TRBV11-2 and TRBJ2-4, the full variable domain is EAGVAQSPRYKIIEKRQSVAFWCNPISGHATLYWYQQILGQGPKLLIQFQNNGVVDDSQLPKDRFSAERLKGVDSTLKIQPAKLEDSAVYLCASSLVNENIQYFGAGTRLSVL.

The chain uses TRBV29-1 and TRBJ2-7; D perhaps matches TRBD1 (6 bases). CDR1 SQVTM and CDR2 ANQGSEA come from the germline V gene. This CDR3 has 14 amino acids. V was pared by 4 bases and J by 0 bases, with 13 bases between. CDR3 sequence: CSVAWDTYSYEQYF. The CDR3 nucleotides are TGCAGCGTTGCTTGGGACACCTACTCCTACGAGCAGTACTTC.

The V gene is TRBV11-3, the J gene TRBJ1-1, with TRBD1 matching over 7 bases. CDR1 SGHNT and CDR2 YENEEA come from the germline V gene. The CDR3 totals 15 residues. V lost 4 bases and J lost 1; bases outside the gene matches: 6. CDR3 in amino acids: CASSSGGSANTEAFF. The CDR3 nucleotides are TGTGCCAGCAGCTCAGGGGGGTCGGCGAACACTGAAGCTTTCTTT. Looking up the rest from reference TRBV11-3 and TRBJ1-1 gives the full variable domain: EAGVVQSPRYKIIEKKQPVAFWCNPISGHNTLYWYLQNLGQGPELLIRYENEEAVDDSQLPKDRFSAERLKGVDSTLKIQPAELGDSAVYLCASSSGGSANTEAFFGQGTRLTVV.